Included here is one T cell receptor beta chain sequence, with context. Germline CDR1 and CDR2: ENHRY and SYGVKD. The germline V and J ends were trimmed by 3 bases and 12 bases, with 15 bases remaining between them. This CDR3 has 12 amino acids. The sample is drawn from a study of blood T cell repertoires in COVID-19. Study-wide context: The United States, Italy and Spain were the sources of the acute and convalescent COVID-19 samples. From T cells, B-cell-depleted T cells, or PBMCs came the material, which was cDNA or gDNA.

The authors' processing: Reference gene primer amplification gave nucleated cell count estimates. Clones were read by immunoSEQ multiplex PCR, and TCRdb kept only the in-frame ones, dropping some. That table is the source of V, J and clone size, and D and trimming were worked out from the DNA. The table lists 210,000 or so clones, about 86% of them singletons. Living in under 30 US areas, the participants were between 18 and 89 years of age. The sequenced sample was PBMCs or T cells enriched from blood (not recorded which). This receptor was identified in a woman between 50 and 59 years old in a cohort exposed to, infected with or recovered from COVID-19 (not recorded which). The rearrangement joins TRBV10-3 to TRBJ2-7; D gene unclear. CDR3 bases: TGTGCCATCAGTGATGTCGCGGCAGTTCGGTACTTC. Its protein product is CAISDVAAVRYF.